The 29 T cell receptor beta chains below were found in one sample sequenced in a study of blood T cells in healthy people across ages. Primers used in a second PCR of roughly 7 to 12 cycles were a sample-barcoded 5' primer and a J-beta primer mix. One entry per CDR3 protein, called by TCRdb with MiXCR from the 5' RACE reads. The sample includes about 1,800,000 distinct CDR3 sequences, 28% of them seen just once. The material sequenced was blood. The receptors were gathered from a woman aged 25 to 39 in good health.

The chain combines TRBV7-8 with TRBJ2-1, with D possibly being TRBD2 (6 bases). The CDR3 runs 12 residues. Germline V gives CDR1 SGHVS, CDR2 FQNEAQ. CDR3 sequence reads: CAGRAGPNEQFF. The CDR3 nucleotides read TGTGCTGGCCGGGCGGGACCCAATGAGCAGTTCTTC.

In this sample, this clonotype turned up a few times. In DNA form, the CDR3 reads TGTGCCAGCAGCGTAGAACCGGGAGCGGGGGTTCTCGAGCAGTACTTC. Translated: CASSVEPGAGVLEQYF. The chain carries TRBV9 and TRBJ2-7; 8 bases agree with TRBD2. The CDR3 is 16 residues long. The germline V gene encodes CDR1 SGDLS and CDR2 YYNGEE. Trimming cost V 0 bases and J 6 bases; bases outside gene matches: 11.

This chain joins TRBV12-3 or TRBV12-4 and TRBJ2-1, with 8 positions matching TRBD2. Trimming cost V 3 bases and J 9 bases; bases outside gene matches: 10. The length of the CDR3 is 15 residues. CDR3 in amino acids: CASSFAGRAAVEQFF. As DNA, the CDR3 is TGTGCCAGCAGTTTTGCCGGGAGGGCCGCGGTTGAGCAGTTCTTC.

This chain links TRBV5-1 with TRBJ2-3; the D is unclear. Germline CDR1 SGHRS, CDR2 YFSETQ. CDR3 size: 16 residues. V was shortened by 0 bases and J by 2 bases, with 13 bases between the two germline ends. The chain's CDR3 is CASSLGVLATTDTQYF. The CDR3 DNA sequence: TGCGCCAGCAGCTTGGGGGTATTGGCAACCACAGATACGCAGTATTTT.

The gene calls are TRBV7-2 and TRBJ2-4, with 8 bases matching TRBD1. Gene TRBJ2-7 matches the end of the DNA better, so the J call may be wrong. CDR3 length equals 16 residues. CDR1 and CDR2 (germline): SGHTA, FQGNSA. DNA of the CDR3: TGTGCCAGCAGCTTAGCGCTTCAGGGGGCGATATACGAGCAGTACTTC. It specifies CASSLALQGAIYEQYF.

This clonotype came up a few times. The chain carries TRBV30 and TRBJ1-5; a weak D match, TRBD1 (5 bases). Trimming pared 3 bases from V and 4 bases from J, leaving 10 bases between. This CDR3 contains 13 residues. From germline, CDR1 is GTSNPN and CDR2 SVGIG (reference sequence). The CDR3 protein is CAWSAGMNQPQHF. The CDR3 bases are TGTGCCTGGAGCGCAGGGATGAATCAGCCCCAGCATTTT.

The gene calls are TRBV6-5 and TRBJ1-6; 8 bases are a match to TRBD1. The CDR3 is 19 residues long. The V gene's germline CDR1 is MNHEY and CDR2 SVGAGI. The J segment lost 0 bases and the V segment lost 0 bases, leaving 7 bases of the junction unmatched. The CDR3 protein is CASSYSGRGPSSYNSPLHF. CDR3 DNA sequence: TGTGCCAGCAGTTACTCCGGCAGGGGGCCGAGCTCCTATAATTCACCCCTCCACTTT.

This clonotype was recorded a few times. The chain combines TRBV20-1 with TRBJ1-2, with D hard to call. Trimming shortened V by 2 bases and J by 0 bases, and 10 bases separated the two germline ends. Germline values: CDR1 DFQATT, CDR2 SNEGSKA (reference sequence). The CDR3 loop spans 14 amino acids. As DNA, the CDR3 is TGCAGTGCTAGAAATATCGGAGCTAACTATGGCTACACCTTC. This codes for CSARNIGANYGYTF.

This clonotype was seen a few times. This rearrangement joins TRBV5-1 to TRBJ1-5; the match to TRBD1 covers 10 bases. Germline V lookup: CDR1 SGHRS, CDR2 YFSETQ. Trimming cost V 4 bases and J 2 bases; bases outside gene matches: 9. CDR3 size: 17 residues. For the CDR3, the DNA is TGCGCCAGCAGCCGCCGGGACAGGGGAGAAGGCAATCAGCCCCAGCATTTT. This encodes CASSRRDRGEGNQPQHF.

This clonotype was detected only a few times. This chain joins TRBV4-1 and TRBJ2-7; TRBD2 agrees at 8 bases. Germline assignment: CDR1 MGHRA and CDR2 YSYEKL. After removal of 1 base from V and 2 bases from J, the junction contained 1 base not matched to a gene. This CDR3 is 14 amino acids long. The CDR3 DNA is TGCGCCAGCAGCCAAGCGACTAGCGCCTACGAGCAGTACTTC. This codes for CASSQATSAYEQYF.

This clonotype was detected only a few times. The J gene is TRBJ2-6, the V gene TRBV6-6; D gene ambiguous. The CDR3 is made up of 16 amino acids. Trimming pared 8 bases from V and 2 bases from J, leaving 16 bases between. The germline CDR1 and CDR2 sequences are MNHNY and SVGAGI (reference sequence). CDR3 loop: CASGVGRPPGANVLTF. CDR3 nucleotide sequence: TGTGCCAGCGGGGTAGGGCGGCCACCTGGGGCCAACGTCCTGACTTTC.

The genes are TRBV15 and TRBJ2-7, with 8 bases lining up with TRBD2. Germline CDR1 LNHNV, CDR2 YYDKDF (reference sequence). V shed 3 bases, J shed 2 bases, and the junction held 9 bases outside the gene matches. The CDR3 runs to 16 residues. The CDR3 nucleotides are TGTGCCACCAGCAGTGGAGAGGCGGGAGGAGCCTACGAGCAGTACTTC. Translated: CATSSGEAGGAYEQYF.

This CDR3 is CASRSRAGGGEQFF. The CDR3 DNA reads TGTGCCAGCAGATCCCGTGCCGGGGGTGGGGAGCAGTTCTTC. The chain uses TRBV12-3 or TRBV12-4 and TRBJ2-1, with D possibly TRBD2 on 6 matching bases. V shed 6 bases and J shed 10 bases, with 19 bases lying between them. This CDR3 region has 14 residues.

This clonotype was observed a handful of times. CDR3 residues: CASSLDSGGNEQYF. The CDR3 DNA sequence: TGTGCCAGCAGCTTAGATAGCGGGGGGAACGAGCAGTACTTC. V usage is TRBV7-6 and J usage is TRBJ2-7; 10 bases are shared with TRBD2. Germline CDR1 is SGHVS and CDR2 is FNYEAQ. The CDR3 is 14 amino acids. Germline trimming cut 1 base from V and 5 bases from J; bases unmatched to any gene: 2. Together with reference TRBV7-6 and TRBJ2-7, the CDR3 gives the full variable domain: GAGVSQSPRYKVTKRGQDVALRCDPISGHVSLYWYRQALGQGPEFLTYFNYEAQQDKSGLPNDRFSAERPEGSISTLTIQRTEQRDSAMYRCASSLDSGGNEQYFGPGTRLTVT.

This clonotype has a handful of counts. The genes are TRBV4-3 and TRBJ2-1; either TRBD1 or TRBD2 may supply D (5 bases each). CDR3 length: 17 residues. The germline CDR1 and CDR2 sequences are LGHNA and YSLEER. V was shortened by 0 bases and J by 8 bases, with 20 bases between the two germline ends. DNA for the CDR3: TGCGCCAGCAGCCAAGAAGGAGGCGGAGTCGGGACCGATGAGCAGTTCTTC. Encoded protein: CASSQEGGGVGTDEQFF.

The chain employs TRBV20-1 and TRBJ1-6; 8 bases match TRBD1. Germline trimming cut 4 bases from V and 6 bases from J; bases unmatched to any gene: 8. The CDR3 consists of 15 residues. CDR1 DFQATT and CDR2 SNEGSKA come from the germline V gene (reference sequence). For the CDR3, the DNA is TGCAGTGCTATAGACAGGGGAAGGGGTAATTCACCCCTCCACTTT. It specifies CSAIDRGRGNSPLHF.

This clonotype was counted many times. The chain uses TRBV11-1 and TRBJ2-1; possibly TRBD1 for D (6 bases). This CDR3 region has 13 residues. Trimming removed 1 base from V and 11 bases from J, with 12 bases in between. The germline V gene has CDR1 SGHAT and CDR2 FQDESV (reference sequence). DNA of the CDR3: TGTGCCAGCAGCTTAGGTGGGGGCACCCAGCAGTTCTTC. This translates into CASSLGGGTQQFF. Full variable domain (missing parts from reference TRBV11-1 and TRBJ2-1): EAEVAQSPRYKITEKSQAVAFWCDPISGHATLYWYRQILGQGPELLVQFQDESVVDDSQLPKDRFSAERLKGVDSTLKIQPAELGDSAMYLCASSLGGGTQQFFGPGTRLTVL.

The rearrangement uses TRBV28 and TRBJ1-1; 8 bases agree with TRBD1. Trimming removed 5 bases from V and 3 bases from J; junction bases left unmatched: 14. CDR3 length: 17 residues. Germline loops: CDR1 MDHEN, CDR2 SYDVKM. CDR3 nucleotides: TGTGCCAGCAGTCCGACAACTTACAGGGGGACTTACACTGAAGCTTTCTTT. Translating it yields CASSPTTYRGTYTEAFF.

This sequence joins TRBV12-3 or TRBV12-4 and TRBJ1-6, with 9 bases fitting TRBD1. This CDR3 has 15 residues. The junction had 7 bases not matched to a gene; V was cut back by 4 bases and J by 9 bases. The CDR3 protein is CASSYTGGERSPLHF. In DNA, the CDR3 is TGTGCCAGCAGTTATACAGGGGGCGAACGTTCACCCCTCCACTTT.

This clonotype has only one observation. This chain joins TRBV2 and TRBJ2-4; possible D gene TRBD1, 5 bases. The J call may be in error: the DNA end matches TRBJ2-7 better. The CDR3 runs 13 residues. Germline values: CDR1 SNHLY, CDR2 FYNNEI. In DNA, the CDR3 is TGTGCCAGCTTGACAGACTCAACATACGAGCAGTACTTC. Protein product: CASLTDSTYEQYF.

The gene calls are TRBV5-1 and TRBJ2-1, with D possibly TRBD2 on 5 matching bases. CDR3 size: 14 residues. Germline loops: CDR1 SGHRS, CDR2 YFSETQ. Trimming took off 8 bases at V and 8 bases at J, with 20 bases between the two ends. The CDR3 region is CASSVIGPRDEQFF. The CDR3 DNA sequence: TGCGCCAGTAGCGTCATTGGGCCCCGCGATGAGCAGTTCTTC.

In the case of this clonotype: A much larger clone differs by one base, so this may be a read error. This chain joins TRBV7-2 and TRBJ1-2, with unresolved D. Germline values: CDR1 SGHTA, CDR2 FQGNSA. CDR3 size: 16 residues. DNA for the CDR3: TGTGCCAGCAGCGACGCCCGACAAGGACCTAACTATGACTACACCTTC. It encodes CASSDARQGPNYDYTF.

This clonotype was seen a few times. The chain uses TRBV6-2 or TRBV6-3 and TRBJ1-5; the match to TRBD1 covers 7 bases. V gave up 0 bases and J gave up 4 bases; unmatched junction bases: 12. The germline gives CDR1 MNHEY, CDR2 SVGEGT. CDR3 size: 18 residues. The DNA of the CDR3 is TGTGCCAGCAGTTACTCCTCCTTCCGGACAGGATTAAATCAGCCCCAGCATTTT. Amino acid sequence: CASSYSSFRTGLNQPQHF.

This clonotype was counted many times. The chain joins TRBV7-2 to TRBJ2-5, with unresolved D. The germline CDR1 and CDR2 sequences are SGHTA and FQGNSA. CDR3 length: 13 amino acids. V was pared by 1 base and J by 5 bases, with 8 bases between. CDR3 protein: CASSLGARETQYF. DNA of the CDR3: TGTGCCAGCAGCTTAGGTGCTCGGGAGACCCAGTACTTC.

V is TRBV29-1 and J is TRBJ2-5; possible D gene TRBD1, 6 bases. The CDR3 sequence is 14 residues long. CDR1 is SQVTM and CDR2 is ANQGSEA in the germline V gene. The V and J ends lost 1 base and 0 bases respectively, with 9 bases between them. CDR3 residues: CSVEGQGYQETQYF. For the CDR3, the DNA is TGCAGCGTTGAAGGGCAGGGGTACCAAGAGACCCAGTACTTC.

This clonotype was seen ten or more times. The chain's CDR3 is CSVVSGLAGVNNEQFF. The CDR3 DNA sequence: TGCAGCGTTGTGTCAGGACTAGCGGGAGTGAACAATGAGCAGTTCTTC. V usage is TRBV29-1 and J usage is TRBJ2-1; 13 bases match TRBD2. V lost 4 bases and J lost 5; bases outside the gene matches: 8. CDR1 SQVTM and CDR2 ANQGSEA come from the germline V gene. This CDR3 spans 16 amino acids.

This clonotype was seen a handful of times. This chain connects TRBV24-1 to TRBJ2-5; 7 bases align to TRBD2. In germline, CDR1 is KGHDR, CDR2 SFDVKD. The CDR3 is 14 amino acids. V shed 4 bases, J shed 5 bases, and the junction held 6 bases outside the gene matches. The CDR3 spells CATSETGGGETQYF. CDR3 DNA sequence: TGTGCCACCAGTGAGACCGGGGGAGGGGAGACCCAGTACTTC.

This sequence joins TRBV5-1 and TRBJ2-3; 10 bases match TRBD2. The CDR3 has 18 residues. CDR1 is SGHRS, CDR2 YFSETQ, per germline. Losses at the gene ends were 0 bases for V and 1 base for J; bases not matched to a gene: 8. The CDR3 DNA reads as TGCGCCAGCAGCTTGGAGGGGCTAGCGGGGGTCGGCACAGATACGCAGTATTTT. Protein product: CASSLEGLAGVGTDTQYF.

This clonotype was recorded at least ten times. CDR3 residues: CSVSRGDAYEQYF. The CDR3, as DNA: TGCAGCGTTTCCAGGGGGGACGCCTACGAGCAGTACTTC. V gene TRBV29-1 combines with J gene TRBJ2-7; D possibly corresponds to TRBD1 (7 bases). The CDR3 has 13 residues. The V end was cut by 5 bases, the J end by 2 bases, with 13 bases between. Germline CDR1 reads SQVTM; CDR2 reads ANQGSEA.